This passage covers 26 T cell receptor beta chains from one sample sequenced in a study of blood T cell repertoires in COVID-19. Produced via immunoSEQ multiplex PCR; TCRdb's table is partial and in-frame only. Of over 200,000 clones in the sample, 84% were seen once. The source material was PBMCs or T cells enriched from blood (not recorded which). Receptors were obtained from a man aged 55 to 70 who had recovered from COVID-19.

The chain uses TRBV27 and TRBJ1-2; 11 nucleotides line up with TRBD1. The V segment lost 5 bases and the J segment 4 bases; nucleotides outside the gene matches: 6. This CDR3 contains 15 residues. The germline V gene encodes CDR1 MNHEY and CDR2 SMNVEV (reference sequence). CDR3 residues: CASSEDRGLFYGYTF. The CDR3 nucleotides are TGTGCCAGCAGTGAGGACAGGGGGCTATTCTATGGCTACACCTTC.

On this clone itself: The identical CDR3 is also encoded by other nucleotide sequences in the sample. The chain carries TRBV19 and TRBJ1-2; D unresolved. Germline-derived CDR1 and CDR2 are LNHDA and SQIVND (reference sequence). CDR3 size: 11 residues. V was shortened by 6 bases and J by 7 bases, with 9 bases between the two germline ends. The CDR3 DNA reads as TGTGCCAGTAGCGCATCGGGTGGCTACACCTTC. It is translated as CASSASGGYTF.

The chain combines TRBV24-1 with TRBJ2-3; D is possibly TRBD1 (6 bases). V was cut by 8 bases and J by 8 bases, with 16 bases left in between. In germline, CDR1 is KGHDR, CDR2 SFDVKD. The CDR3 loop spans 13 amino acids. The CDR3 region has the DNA TGTGCCACCACATCAGGGGCTTCGGGTACGCAGTATTTT. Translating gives CATTSGASGTQYF.

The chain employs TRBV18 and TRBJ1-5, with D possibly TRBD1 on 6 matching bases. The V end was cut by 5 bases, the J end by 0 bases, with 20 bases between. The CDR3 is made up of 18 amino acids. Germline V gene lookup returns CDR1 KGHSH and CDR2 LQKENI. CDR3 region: CASSGRGAFGDSNQPQHF. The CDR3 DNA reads TGTGCCAGCTCAGGTCGGGGGGCCTTTGGGGATAGCAATCAGCCCCAGCATTTT.

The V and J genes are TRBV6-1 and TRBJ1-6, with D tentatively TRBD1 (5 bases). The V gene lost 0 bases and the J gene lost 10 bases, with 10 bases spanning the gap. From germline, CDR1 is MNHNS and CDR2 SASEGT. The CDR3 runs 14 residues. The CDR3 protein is CASSEARGRSPLHF. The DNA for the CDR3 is TGTGCCAGCAGTGAAGCCCGGGGGAGGTCACCCCTCCACTTT.

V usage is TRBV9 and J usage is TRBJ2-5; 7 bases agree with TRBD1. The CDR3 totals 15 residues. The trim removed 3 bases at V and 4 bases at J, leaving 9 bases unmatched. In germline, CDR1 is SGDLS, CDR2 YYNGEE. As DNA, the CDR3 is TGTGCCAGCAGCGGACTGACAGGGATCGGAGAGACCCAGTACTTC. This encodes CASSGLTGIGETQYF. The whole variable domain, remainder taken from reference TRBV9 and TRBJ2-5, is DSGVTQTPKHLITATGQRVTLRCSPRSGDLSVYWYQQSLDQGLQFLIQYYNGEERAKGNILERFSAQQFPDLHSELNLSSLELGDSALYFCASSGLTGIGETQYFGPGTRLLVL.

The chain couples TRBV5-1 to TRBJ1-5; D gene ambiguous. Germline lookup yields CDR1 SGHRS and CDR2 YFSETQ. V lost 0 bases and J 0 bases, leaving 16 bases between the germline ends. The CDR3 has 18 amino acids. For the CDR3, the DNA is TGCGCCAGCAGCTTGGGTCCGGGAGGCCCTAATAGCAATCAGCCCCAGCATTTT. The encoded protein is CASSLGPGGPNSNQPQHF. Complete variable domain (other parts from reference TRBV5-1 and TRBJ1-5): KAGVTQTPRYLIKTRGQQVTLSCSPISGHRSVSWYQQTPGQGLQFLFEYFSETQRNKGNFPGRFSGRQFSNSRSEMNVSTLELGDSALYLCASSLGPGGPNSNQPQHFGDGTRLSIL.

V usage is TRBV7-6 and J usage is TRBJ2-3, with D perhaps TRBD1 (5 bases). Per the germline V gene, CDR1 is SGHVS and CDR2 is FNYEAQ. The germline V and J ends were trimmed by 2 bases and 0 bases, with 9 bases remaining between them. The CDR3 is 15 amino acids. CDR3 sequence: CASSLRGLSTDTQYF. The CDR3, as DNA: TGTGCCAGCAGCTTAAGGGGCCTCAGCACAGATACGCAGTATTTT.

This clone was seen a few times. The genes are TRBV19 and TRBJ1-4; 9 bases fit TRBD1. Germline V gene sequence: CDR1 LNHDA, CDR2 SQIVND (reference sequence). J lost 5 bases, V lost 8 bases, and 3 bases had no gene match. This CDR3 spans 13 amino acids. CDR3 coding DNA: TGTGCCAGTCAGGACAGGGGAAATGAAAAACTGTTTTTT. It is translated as CASQDRGNEKLFF.

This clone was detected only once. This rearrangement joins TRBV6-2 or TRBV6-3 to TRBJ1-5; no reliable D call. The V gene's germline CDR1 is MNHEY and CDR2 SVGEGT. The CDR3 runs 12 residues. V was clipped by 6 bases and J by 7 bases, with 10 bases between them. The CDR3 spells CASSPREQPQHF. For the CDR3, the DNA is TGTGCCAGCAGCCCAAGGGAGCAGCCCCAGCATTTT.

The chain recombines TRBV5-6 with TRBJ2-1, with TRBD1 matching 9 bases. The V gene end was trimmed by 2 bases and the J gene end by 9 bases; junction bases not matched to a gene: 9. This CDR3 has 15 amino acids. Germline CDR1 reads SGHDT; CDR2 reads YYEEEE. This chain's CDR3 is CASSFGTGQFGEQFF. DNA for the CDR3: TGTGCCAGCAGCTTCGGGACAGGGCAATTTGGTGAGCAGTTCTTC.

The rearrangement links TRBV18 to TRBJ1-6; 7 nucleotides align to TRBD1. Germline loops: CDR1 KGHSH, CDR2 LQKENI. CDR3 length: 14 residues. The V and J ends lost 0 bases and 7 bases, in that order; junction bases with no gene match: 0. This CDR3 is CASSPPTGNSPLHF. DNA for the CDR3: TGTGCCAGCTCACCACCGACAGGGAATTCACCCCTCCACTTT.

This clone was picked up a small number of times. The CDR3 loop reads CASSTGQAFSYEQYF. The CDR3 DNA sequence: TGTGCCAGCAGCACGGGACAGGCGTTCTCCTACGAGCAGTACTTC. The chain has TRBV5-4 and TRBJ2-7, with 8 bases fitting TRBD1. In germline, CDR1 is SGHNT, CDR2 YYREEE (reference sequence). The CDR3 length is 15 residues. J gave up 0 bases and V 4 bases, and 6 bases lay outside the gene matches.

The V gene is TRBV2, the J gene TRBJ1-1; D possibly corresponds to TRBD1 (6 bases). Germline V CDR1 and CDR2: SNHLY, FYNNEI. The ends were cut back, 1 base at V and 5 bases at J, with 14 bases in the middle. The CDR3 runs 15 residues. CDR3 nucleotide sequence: TGTGCCAGCAGTGAAGGGTGGGGGCGCGGAACTGAAGCTTTCTTT. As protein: CASSEGWGRGTEAFF.

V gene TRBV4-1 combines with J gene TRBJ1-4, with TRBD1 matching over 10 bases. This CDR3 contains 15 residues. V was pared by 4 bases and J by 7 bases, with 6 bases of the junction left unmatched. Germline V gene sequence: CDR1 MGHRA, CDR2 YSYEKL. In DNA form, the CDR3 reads TGCGCCAGCAGCCCCTACGGGACAGGGGTTGAAAAACTGTTTTTT. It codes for CASSPYGTGVEKLFF.

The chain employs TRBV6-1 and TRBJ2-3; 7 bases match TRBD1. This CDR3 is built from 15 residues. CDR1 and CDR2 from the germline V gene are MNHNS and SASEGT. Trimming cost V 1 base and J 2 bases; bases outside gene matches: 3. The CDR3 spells CASSEEGAATDTQYF. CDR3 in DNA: TGTGCCAGCAGTGAAGAGGGGGCCGCCACAGATACGCAGTATTTT.

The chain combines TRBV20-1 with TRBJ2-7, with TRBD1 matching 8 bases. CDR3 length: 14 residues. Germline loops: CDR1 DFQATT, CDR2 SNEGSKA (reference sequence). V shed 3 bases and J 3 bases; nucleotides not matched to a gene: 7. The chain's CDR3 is CSASVVGQGYEQYF. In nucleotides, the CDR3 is TGCAGTGCTAGTGTCGTAGGACAGGGCTACGAGCAGTACTTC.

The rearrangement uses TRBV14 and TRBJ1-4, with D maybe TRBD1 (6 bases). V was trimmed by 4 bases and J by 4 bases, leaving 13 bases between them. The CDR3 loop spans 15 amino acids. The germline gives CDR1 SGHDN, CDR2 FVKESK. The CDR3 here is CASSRLQGLNEKLFF. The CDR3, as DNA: TGTGCCAGCAGCCGTCTACAGGGCCTTAATGAAAAACTGTTTTTT. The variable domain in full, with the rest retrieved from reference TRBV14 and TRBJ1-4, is EAGVTQFPSHSVIEKGQTVTLRCDPISGHDNLYWYRRVMGKEIKFLLHFVKESKQDESGMPNNRFLAERTGGTYSTLKVQPAELEDSGVYFCASSRLQGLNEKLFFGSGTQLSVL.

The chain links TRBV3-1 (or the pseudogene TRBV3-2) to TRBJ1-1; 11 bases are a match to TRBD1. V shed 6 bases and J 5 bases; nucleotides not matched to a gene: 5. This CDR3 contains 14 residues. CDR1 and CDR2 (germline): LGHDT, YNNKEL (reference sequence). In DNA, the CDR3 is TGTGCCAGCAGGGACAGGGGGCATGGGACTGAAGCTTTCTTT. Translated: CASRDRGHGTEAFF.

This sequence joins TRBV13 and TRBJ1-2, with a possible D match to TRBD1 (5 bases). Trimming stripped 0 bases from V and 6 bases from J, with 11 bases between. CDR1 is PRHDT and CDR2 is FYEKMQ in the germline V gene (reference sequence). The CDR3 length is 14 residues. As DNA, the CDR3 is TGTGCCAGCAGCTTAGGAGGGGAAGTGGATGGCTACACCTTC. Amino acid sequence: CASSLGGEVDGYTF.

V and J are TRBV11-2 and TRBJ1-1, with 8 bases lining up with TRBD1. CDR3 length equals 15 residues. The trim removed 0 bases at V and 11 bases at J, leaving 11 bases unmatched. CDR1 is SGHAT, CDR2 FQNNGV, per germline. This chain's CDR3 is CASSLDRGQGMYAFF. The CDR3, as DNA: TGTGCCAGCAGCTTAGACAGGGGGCAAGGAATGTATGCTTTCTTT.

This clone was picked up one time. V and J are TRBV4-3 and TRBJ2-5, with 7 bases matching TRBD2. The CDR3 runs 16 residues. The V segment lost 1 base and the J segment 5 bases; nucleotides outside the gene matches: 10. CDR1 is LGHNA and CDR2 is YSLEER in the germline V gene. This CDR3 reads CASSQALGLPWETQYF. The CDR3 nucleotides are TGCGCCAGCAGCCAAGCGTTGGGACTACCGTGGGAGACCCAGTACTTC.

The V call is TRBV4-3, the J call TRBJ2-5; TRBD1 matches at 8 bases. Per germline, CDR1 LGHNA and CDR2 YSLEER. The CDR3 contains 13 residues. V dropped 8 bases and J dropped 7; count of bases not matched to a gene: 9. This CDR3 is CASARTGTPTQYF. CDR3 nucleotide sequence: TGCGCCAGCGCTCGGACAGGGACCCCGACCCAGTACTTC.

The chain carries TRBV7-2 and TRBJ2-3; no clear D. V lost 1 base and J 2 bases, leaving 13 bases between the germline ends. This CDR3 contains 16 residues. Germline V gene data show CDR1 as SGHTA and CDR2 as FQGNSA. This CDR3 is CASSLVGQVSTDTQYF. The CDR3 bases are TGTGCCAGCAGCTTAGTGGGCCAGGTATCCACAGATACGCAGTATTTT.

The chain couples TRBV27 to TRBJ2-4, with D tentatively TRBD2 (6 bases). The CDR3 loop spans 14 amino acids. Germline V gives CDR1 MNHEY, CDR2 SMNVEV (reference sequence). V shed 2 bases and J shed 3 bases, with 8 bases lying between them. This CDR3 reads CASSLQGGKNIQYF. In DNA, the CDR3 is TGTGCCAGCAGTTTACAGGGAGGCAAAAACATTCAGTACTTC.

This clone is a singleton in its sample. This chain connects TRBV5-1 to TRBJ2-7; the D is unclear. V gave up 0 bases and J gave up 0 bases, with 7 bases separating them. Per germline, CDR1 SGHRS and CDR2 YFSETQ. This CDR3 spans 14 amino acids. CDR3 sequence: CASSLEQFSYEQYF. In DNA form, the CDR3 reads TGCGCCAGCAGCTTGGAACAGTTCTCCTACGAGCAGTACTTC.